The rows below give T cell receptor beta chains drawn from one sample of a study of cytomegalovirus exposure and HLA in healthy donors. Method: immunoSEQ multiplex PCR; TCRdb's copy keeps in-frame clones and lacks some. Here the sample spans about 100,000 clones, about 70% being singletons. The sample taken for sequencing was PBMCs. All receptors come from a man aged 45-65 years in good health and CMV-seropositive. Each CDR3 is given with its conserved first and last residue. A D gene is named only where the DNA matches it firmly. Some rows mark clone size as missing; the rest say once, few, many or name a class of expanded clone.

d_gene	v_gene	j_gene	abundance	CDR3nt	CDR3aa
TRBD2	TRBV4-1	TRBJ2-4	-	TGCGCCAGCAGCCAACGGGAGGCAAACATTCAGTACTTC	CASSQREANIQYF
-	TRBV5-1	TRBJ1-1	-	TGCGCCAGCGGGCCGGGGGGTATGAACACTGAAGCTTTCTTT	CASGPGGMNTEAFF
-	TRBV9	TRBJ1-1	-	TGTGCCAGCAGCGTAGGGGGCGTACTGAACACTGAAGCTTTCTTT	CASSVGGVLNTEAFF
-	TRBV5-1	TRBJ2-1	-	TGCGCCAGCAGCTCTGGGGCCTTCGATAATGAGCAGTTCTTC	CASSSGAFDNEQFF
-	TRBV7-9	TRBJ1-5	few	TGTGCCAGCAGCCCGGGGTGGGGCGGGGGGACGGACCAGCCCCAGCATTTT	CASSPGWGGGTDQPQHF
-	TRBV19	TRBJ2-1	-	TGTGCCAGTAGTGTTACTAGCCTCAATGAGCAGTTCTTC	CASSVTSLNEQFF
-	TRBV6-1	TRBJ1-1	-	TGTGCCAGCAGTGAGCTGCGGGTGGAAGCTTTCTTT	CASSELRVEAFF
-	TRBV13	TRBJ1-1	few	TGTGCCAGCAGCTTAGGAGGGGCCCAGCCTGAAGCTTTCTTT	CASSLGGAQPEAFF
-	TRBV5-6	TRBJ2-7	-	TGTGCCAGCAGCCGGACAGATATAGTTTACGAGCAGTACTTC	CASSRTDIVYEQYF
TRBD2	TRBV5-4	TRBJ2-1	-	TGTGCCACCCTAGCGGGGGGGCAGGCTGAGCAGTTCTTC	CATLAGGQAEQFF
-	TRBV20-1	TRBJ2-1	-	TGCAGTGCTAGAGGGCTCAATGAGCAGTTCTTC	CSARGLNEQFF
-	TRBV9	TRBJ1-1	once	TGTGCCAGCAGCGTAGCTAGTTGGCAGGGCGGTGAAGCTTTCTTT	CASSVASWQGGEAFF
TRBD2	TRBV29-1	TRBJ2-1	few	TGCAGCGTTCTAGCGGGGAGCTCCTACAATGAGCAGTTCTTC	CSVLAGSSYNEQFF
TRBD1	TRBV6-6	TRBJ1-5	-	TGTGCCAGCAGTATCAGGGGGAATCAGCCCCAGCATTTT	CASSIRGNQPQHF
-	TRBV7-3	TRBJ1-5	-	TGTGCCAGCAGCTCGTTCCCCGGTCAGCCCCAGCATTTT	CASSSFPGQPQHF
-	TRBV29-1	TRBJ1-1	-	TGCAGCGGGACAGCGAACACTGAAGCTTTCTTT	CSGTANTEAFF
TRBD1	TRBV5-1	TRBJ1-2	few	TGCGCCAGCAGCTTGGATGAACCTGGACAGGGTACAGGCTACACCTTC	CASSLDEPGQGTGYTF
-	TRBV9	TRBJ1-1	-	TGTGCCAGCGGCCTATTCGGGGAGAACACTGAAGCTTTCTTT	CASGLFGENTEAFF
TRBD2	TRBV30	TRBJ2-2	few	TGTGCCTGGAAGGGACTAGCGGCCACCGGGGAGCTGTTTTTT	CAWKGLAATGELFF
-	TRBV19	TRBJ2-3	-	TGTGCCAGTAGTCTCGGGGATGCCGCTACGGCAGATACGCAGTATTTT	CASSLGDAATADTQYF
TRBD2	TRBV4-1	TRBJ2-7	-	TGCGCCAGCAGCCAAGATGTCGGGGTAGCGGGTGCGTACGAGCAGTACTTC	CASSQDVGVAGAYEQYF
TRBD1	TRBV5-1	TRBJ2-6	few	TGCGCCAGCAGCTCGACAGGGGGTACCTCCGGGGCCAACGTCCTGACTTTC	CASSSTGGTSGANVLTF
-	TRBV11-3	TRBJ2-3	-	TGTGCCAGCAGCTTACGGGGGCTAGCGGGCACAGATACGCAGTATTTT	CASSLRGLAGTDTQYF
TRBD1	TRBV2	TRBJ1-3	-	TGTGCCAGCATTTCTGGCAGGGGGACTGGAAACACCATATATTTT	CASISGRGTGNTIYF
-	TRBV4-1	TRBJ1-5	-	TGCGCCAGCAGCCAGTACAGGCTCTCCAATCAGCCCCAGCATTTT	CASSQYRLSNQPQHF
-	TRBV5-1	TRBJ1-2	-	TGCGCCAGCAGCGATGTGCTGGGACAAAAAAACTATGGCTACACCTTC	CASSDVLGQKNYGYTF
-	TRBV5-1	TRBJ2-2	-	TGCGCCAGCAGCTTTTGGGCAGGGGACACCGGGGAGCTGTTTTTT	CASSFWAGDTGELFF
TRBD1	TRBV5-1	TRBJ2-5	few	TGCGCCAGCAGCCTGGGGACAGGGAGCCAAGAGACCCAGTACTTC	CASSLGTGSQETQYF
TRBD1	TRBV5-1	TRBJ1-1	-	TGCGCCAGCAGCTACCTCGGACAGGGAGACACTGAAGCTTTCTTT	CASSYLGQGDTEAFF